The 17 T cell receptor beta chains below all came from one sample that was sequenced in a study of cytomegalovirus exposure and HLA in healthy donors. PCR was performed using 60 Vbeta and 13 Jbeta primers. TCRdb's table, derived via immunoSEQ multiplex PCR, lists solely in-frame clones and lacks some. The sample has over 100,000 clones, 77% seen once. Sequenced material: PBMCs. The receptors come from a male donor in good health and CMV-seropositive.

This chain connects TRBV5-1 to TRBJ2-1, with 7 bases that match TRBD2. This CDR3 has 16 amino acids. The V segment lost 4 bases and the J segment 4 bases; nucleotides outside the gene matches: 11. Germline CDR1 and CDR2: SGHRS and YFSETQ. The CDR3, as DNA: TGCGCCAGCAGCATAACCGCAGCGGGACGGTACAATGAGCAGTTCTTC. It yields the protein CASSITAAGRYNEQFF.

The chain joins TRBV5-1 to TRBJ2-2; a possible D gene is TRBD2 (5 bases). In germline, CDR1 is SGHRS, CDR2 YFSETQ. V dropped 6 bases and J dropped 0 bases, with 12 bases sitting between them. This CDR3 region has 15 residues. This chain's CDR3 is CASTPLEANTGELFF. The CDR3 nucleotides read TGCGCCAGCACCCCACTAGAGGCGAACACCGGGGAGCTGTTTTTT. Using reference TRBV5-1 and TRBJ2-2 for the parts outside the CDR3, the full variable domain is KAGVTQTPRYLIKTRGQQVTLSCSPISGHRSVSWYQQTPGQGLQFLFEYFSETQRNKGNFPGRFSGRQFSNSRSEMNVSTLELGDSALYLCASTPLEANTGELFFGEGSRLTVL.

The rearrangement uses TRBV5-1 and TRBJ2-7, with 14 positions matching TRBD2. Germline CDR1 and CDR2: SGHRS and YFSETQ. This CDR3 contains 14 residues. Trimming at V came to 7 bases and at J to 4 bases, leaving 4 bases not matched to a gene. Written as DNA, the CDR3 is TGCGCCAGCGGTAGACTAGCGGGAGGGTACGAGCAGTACTTC. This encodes CASGRLAGGYEQYF.

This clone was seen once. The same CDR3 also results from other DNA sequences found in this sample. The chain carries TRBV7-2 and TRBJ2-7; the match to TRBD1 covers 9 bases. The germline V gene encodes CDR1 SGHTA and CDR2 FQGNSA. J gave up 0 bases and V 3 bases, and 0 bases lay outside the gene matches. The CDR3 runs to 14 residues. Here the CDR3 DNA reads TGTGCCAGCAGCTTGACAGGGGGCTCCTACGAGCAGTACTTC. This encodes CASSLTGGSYEQYF.

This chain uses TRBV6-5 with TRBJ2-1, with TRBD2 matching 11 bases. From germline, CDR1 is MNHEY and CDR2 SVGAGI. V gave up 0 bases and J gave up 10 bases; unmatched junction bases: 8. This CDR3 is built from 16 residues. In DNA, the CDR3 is TGTGCCAGCAGTTACTCGTTTACTAGCGGGAGCGGGGAGCAGTTCTTC. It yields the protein CASSYSFTSGSGEQFF.

The CDR3 reads CASSLDSTYGYTF. CDR3 DNA: TGTGCCAGCAGTTTAGACAGCACATATGGCTACACCTTC. This sequence joins TRBV2 and TRBJ1-2, with D perhaps matching TRBD1 (5 bases). The CDR3 is made up of 13 amino acids. With 5 bases removed from V and 5 bases from J, the gap between germline ends came to 12 bases. Germline V gene data show CDR1 as SNHLY and CDR2 as FYNNEI.

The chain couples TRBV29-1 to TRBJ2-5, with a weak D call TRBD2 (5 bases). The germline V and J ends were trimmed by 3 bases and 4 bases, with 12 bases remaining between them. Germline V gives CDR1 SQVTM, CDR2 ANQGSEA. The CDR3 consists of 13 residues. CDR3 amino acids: CSVDSEGAETQYF. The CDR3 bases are TGCAGCGTTGATTCTGAGGGTGCAGAGACCCAGTACTTC.

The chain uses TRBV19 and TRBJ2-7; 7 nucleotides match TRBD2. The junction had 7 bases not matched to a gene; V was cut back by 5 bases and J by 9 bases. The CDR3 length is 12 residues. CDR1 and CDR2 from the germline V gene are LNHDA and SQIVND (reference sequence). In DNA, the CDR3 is TGTGCCAGTAGTCCTCGGGGAGGGATGCAGTACTTC. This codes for CASSPRGGMQYF.

The DNA for the CDR3 is TGTGCCAGCAGCAAAGCCCCGACTCGGGGTCCTAACTATGGCTACACCTTC. Translated: CASSKAPTRGPNYGYTF. The chain carries TRBV21-1 and TRBJ1-2. TRBV21-1 is a documented pseudogene. The CDR3 has 17 residues.

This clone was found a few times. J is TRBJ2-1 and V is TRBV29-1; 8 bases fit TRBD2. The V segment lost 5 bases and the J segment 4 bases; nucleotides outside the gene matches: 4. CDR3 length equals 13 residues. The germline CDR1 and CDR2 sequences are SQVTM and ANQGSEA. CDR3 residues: CSVLAGPYNEQFF. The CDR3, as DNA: TGCAGCGTTTTAGCGGGGCCATACAATGAGCAGTTCTTC.

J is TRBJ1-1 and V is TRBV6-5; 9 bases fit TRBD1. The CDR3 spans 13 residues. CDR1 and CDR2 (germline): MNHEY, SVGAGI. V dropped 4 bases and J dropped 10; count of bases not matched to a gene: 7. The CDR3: CASSLQGAGVAFF. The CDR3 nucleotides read TGTGCCAGCAGTTTACAGGGGGCTGGGGTAGCTTTCTTT.

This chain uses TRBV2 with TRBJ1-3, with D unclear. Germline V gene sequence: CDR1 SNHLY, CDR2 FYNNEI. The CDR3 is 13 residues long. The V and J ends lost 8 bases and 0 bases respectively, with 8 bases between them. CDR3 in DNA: TGTGCCAGCTGTTGCAGCTCTGGAAACACCATATATTTT. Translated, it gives CASCCSSGNTIYF.

The CDR3 DNA reads as TGTGCCAGCAGCCCGAACAGGGTCAGGTACGAGCAGTACTTC. Residues: CASSPNRVRYEQYF. The chain recombines TRBV11-2 with TRBJ2-7; possibly TRBD1 for D (6 bases). Germline loops: CDR1 SGHAT, CDR2 FQNNGV. Trimming pared 5 bases from V and 4 bases from J, leaving 15 bases between. The CDR3 totals 14 residues.

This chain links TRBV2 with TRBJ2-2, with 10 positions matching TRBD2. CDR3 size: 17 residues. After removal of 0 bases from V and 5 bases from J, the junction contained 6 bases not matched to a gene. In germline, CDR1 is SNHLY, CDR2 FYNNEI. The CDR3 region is CASSEARGAGGTGELFF. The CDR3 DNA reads TGTGCCAGCAGTGAAGCGCGGGGAGCGGGAGGGACCGGGGAGCTGTTTTTT.

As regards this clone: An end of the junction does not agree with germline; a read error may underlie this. CDR3 sequence: CSSSLGTEDAFF. In DNA form, the CDR3 reads TGTTCCAGCAGCTTGGGGACAGAGGATGCTTTCTTT. V usage is TRBV7-9 and J usage is TRBJ1-1, with 7 bases fitting TRBD1. Germline V gives CDR1 SEHNR, CDR2 FQNEAQ (reference sequence). This CDR3 has 12 amino acids.

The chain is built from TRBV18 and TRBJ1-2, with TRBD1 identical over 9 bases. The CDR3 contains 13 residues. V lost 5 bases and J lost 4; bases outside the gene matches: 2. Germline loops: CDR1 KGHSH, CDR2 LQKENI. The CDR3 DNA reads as TGTGCCAGCTCATCGGACAGGGGCTATGGCTACACCTTC. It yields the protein CASSSDRGYGYTF.

The CDR3 coding sequence is TGTGCCAGTATTGGGACTAGTTCCCGCTACAATGAGCAGTTCTTC. The encoded protein is CASIGTSSRYNEQFF. This chain uses TRBV19 with TRBJ2-1; 8 bases align to TRBD2. In germline, CDR1 is LNHDA, CDR2 SQIVND (reference sequence). This CDR3 region has 15 residues. Trimming at V came to 7 bases and at J to 3 bases, leaving 8 bases not matched to a gene.